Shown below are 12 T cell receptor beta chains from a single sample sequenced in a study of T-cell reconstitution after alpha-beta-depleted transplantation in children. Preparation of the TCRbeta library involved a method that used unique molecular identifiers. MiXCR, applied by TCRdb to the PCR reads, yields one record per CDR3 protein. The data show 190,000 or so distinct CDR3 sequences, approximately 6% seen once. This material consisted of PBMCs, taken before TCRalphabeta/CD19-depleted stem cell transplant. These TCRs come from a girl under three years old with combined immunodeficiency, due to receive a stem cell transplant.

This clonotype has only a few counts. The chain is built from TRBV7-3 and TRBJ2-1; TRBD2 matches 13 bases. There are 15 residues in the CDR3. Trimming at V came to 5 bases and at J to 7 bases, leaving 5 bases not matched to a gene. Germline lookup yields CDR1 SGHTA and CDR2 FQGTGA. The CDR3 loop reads CASSAQLAGGNEQFF. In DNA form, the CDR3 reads TGTGCCAGCAGCGCTCAACTAGCGGGGGGGAATGAGCAGTTCTTC.

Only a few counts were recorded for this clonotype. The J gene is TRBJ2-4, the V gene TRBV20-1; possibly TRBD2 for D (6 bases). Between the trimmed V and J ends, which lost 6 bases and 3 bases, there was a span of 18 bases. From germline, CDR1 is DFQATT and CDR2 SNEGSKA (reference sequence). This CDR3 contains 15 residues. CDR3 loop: CSAPNRGIDKNIQYF. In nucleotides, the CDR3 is TGCAGTGCCCCAAACCGGGGGATCGACAAAAACATTCAGTACTTC.

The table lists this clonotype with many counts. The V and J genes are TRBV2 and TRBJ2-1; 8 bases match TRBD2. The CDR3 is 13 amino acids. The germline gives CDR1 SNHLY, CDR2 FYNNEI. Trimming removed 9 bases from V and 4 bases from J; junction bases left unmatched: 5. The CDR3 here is CASLGGGYNEQFF. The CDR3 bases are TGTGCCAGTTTGGGCGGGGGGTACAATGAGCAGTTCTTC.

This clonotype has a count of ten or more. The CDR3, as DNA: TGTGCCAGTACGGGATGGCAGAGCACAGATACGCAGTATTTT. This codes for CASTGWQSTDTQYF. The chain employs TRBV19 and TRBJ2-3; D is possibly TRBD2 (5 bases). Germline loops: CDR1 LNHDA, CDR2 SQIVND (reference sequence). This CDR3 spans 14 amino acids. V dropped 7 bases and J dropped 0 bases, with 11 bases sitting between them.

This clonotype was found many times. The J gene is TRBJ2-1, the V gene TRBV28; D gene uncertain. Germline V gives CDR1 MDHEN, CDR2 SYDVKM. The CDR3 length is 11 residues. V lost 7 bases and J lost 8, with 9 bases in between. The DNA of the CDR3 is TGTGCCAGCAACCTCGGGTATGAGCAGTTCTTC. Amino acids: CASNLGYEQFF.

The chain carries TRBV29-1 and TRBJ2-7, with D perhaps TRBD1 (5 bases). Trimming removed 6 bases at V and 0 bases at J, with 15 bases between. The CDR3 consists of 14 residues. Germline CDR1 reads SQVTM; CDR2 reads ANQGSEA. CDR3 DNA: TGCAGCGTCGACAGCCAATCTAGCTCCTACGAGCAGTACTTC. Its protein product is CSVDSQSSSYEQYF.

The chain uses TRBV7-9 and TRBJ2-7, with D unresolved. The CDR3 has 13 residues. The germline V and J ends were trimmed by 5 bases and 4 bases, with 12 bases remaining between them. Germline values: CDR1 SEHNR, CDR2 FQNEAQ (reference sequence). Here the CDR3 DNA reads TGTGCCAGCAGCGGGATTTTGGATTACGAGCAGTACTTC. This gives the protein CASSGILDYEQYF.

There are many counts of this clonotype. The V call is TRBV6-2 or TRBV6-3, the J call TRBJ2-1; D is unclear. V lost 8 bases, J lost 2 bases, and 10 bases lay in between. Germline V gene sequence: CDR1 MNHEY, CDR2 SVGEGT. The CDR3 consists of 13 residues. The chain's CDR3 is CASLGPAYNEQFF. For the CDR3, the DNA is TGTGCCAGCCTTGGACCAGCCTACAATGAGCAGTTCTTC.

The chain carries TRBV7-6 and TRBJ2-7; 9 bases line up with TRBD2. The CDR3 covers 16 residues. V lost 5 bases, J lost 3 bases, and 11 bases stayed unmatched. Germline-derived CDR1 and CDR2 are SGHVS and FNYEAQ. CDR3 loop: CASSLQSGTSLYEQYF. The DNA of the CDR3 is TGTGCCAGCAGCCTCCAGTCCGGGACTAGCCTCTACGAGCAGTACTTC.

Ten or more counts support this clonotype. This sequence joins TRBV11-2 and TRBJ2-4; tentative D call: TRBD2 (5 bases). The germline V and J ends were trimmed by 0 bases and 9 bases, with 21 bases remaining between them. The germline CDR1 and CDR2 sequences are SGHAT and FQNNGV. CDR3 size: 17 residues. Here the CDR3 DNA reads TGTGCCAGCAGCTTAGAGCCCCCCCCCCTACTAGAGGGCATTCAGTACTTC. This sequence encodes CASSLEPPPLLEGIQYF. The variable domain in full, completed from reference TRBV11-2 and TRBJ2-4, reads EAGVAQSPRYKIIEKRQSVAFWCNPISGHATLYWYQQILGQGPKLLIQFQNNGVVDDSQLPKDRFSAERLKGVDSTLKIQPAKLEDSAVYLCASSLEPPPLLEGIQYFGAGTRLSVL.

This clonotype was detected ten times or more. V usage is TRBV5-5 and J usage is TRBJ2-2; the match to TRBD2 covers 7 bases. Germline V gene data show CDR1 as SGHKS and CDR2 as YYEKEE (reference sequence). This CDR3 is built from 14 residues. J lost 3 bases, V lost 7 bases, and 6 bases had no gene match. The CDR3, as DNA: TGTGCCAGCGGACTAGGGTTAGACACCGGGGAGCTGTTTTTT. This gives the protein CASGLGLDTGELFF.

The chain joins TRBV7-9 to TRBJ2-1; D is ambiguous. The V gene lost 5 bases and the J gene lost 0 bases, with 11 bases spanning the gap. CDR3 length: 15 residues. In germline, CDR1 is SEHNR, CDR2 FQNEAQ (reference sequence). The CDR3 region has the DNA TGTGCCAGCAGCGTCCGGGTCAGCTCCTACAATGAGCAGTTCTTC. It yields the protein CASSVRVSSYNEQFF. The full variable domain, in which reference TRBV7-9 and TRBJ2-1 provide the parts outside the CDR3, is DTGVSQNPRHKITKRGQNVTFRCDPISEHNRLYWYRQTLGQGPEFLTYFQNEAQLEKSRLLSDRFSAERPKGSFSTLEIQRTEQGDSAMYLCASSVRVSSYNEQFFGPGTRLTVL.